This T cell receptor (beta chain) was recovered during a study of beta chain features in type 1 diabetes. Study-wide findings and caveats: A definitive answer on HLA type influencing TCRB rearrangement was not reached here. TCRB CDR3s were moderately but significantly shorter in Type 1 diabetes patients in all four CD4+ subsets.

Researchers reported sorting CD4+ naive, central memory, regulatory and stem cell-like memory cells via CD45RO/CCR7/CD25/CD127/CD95/CD27. Once sorted, every population was more than 95% pure. The CDR3 is 10 residues long. Germline CDR1 SGHTA, CDR2 FQGNSA. Between the trimmed V and J ends, which lost 11 bases and 2 bases, there was a span of 4 bases. This clone was seen a few times. Its antigen is unidentified. Sequencing targeted expressed TCRB transcripts, as all isolated RNA had been reverse transcribed. Only in-frame clones appear in the TCRdb table, and some are missing; sequencing was by immunoSEQ multiplex PCR. Of over 500,000 clones in the sample, 15% to 17% were seen once.

The chain combines TRBV7-2 with TRBJ2-1, with no clear D. The source material was naive CD4+ T cells from blood. The TCR comes from a man aged 18 to 35 in good health. CDR3: CALPYNEQFF. CDR3 DNA: TGTGCCCTCCCCTACAATGAGCAGTTCTTC.